This T cell receptor (beta chain) was sequenced in a study of blood T cells in healthy people across ages (dated by TCRdb to between 2014 and 2016). About the investigation overall: In model experiments, template switching captured roughly one uniquely barcoded TCR beta cDNA molecule for every two T cells. The study measured age-related changes in TCR beta repertoire diversity using deep sequencing normalized with unique cDNA molecular identifiers. Four age groups were formed from the donors: young (average roughly 16 years), middle-aged (less than 40), aged (approximately 60) and long-lived (around 82). To avoid experimental bias, donors of different ages were distributed randomly across sequencing lanes. Two additional independent replicas of 1 million unique cDNA reads from the same blood draw were analyzed for two donors (one aged 18 to 30 and one aged 80 or older). General conclusions and limits of the study: The long-lived group showed more naive CD4+ T cells, fewer expanded clones and increased TCR diversity than the aged group, suggesting age selection. Donor CMV infection status was unknown, potentially confounding age-related changes in expanded clonotypes. Observed TCR beta diversity correlated strongly with the percentage of naive T cells measured by flow cytometry. Estimates of total diversity based on one million sequenced T cells were considered lower bounds and underestimates. Conclusive comparison of naive and antigen-experienced compartments was prevented by the profiling of bulk unsorted PBMCs. As age increased, observed TCR beta diversity per million T cells dropped in a roughly linear way, and a significant reduction was already evident by age 40.

In regard to this clonotype: The clone's antigen remains unknown. No base quality values were provided; no much bigger clone lies one nucleotide off.

Taken from the germline V gene (reference sequence), the CDR1 and CDR2 loops are MNHEY and SMNVEV. Taken from cysteine to phenylalanine, the CDR3 has 15 residues. The CDR3 DNA has 45 bases and is translated from base 1. The V end loses 0 bases and the J end loses 5 bases, and a stretch of 14 bases separates them. The roughly 42 donors, aged about 6 to 95 years, were systemically healthy Caucasian individuals from Russia. Ten milliliters of peripheral blood were drawn from each donor into EDTA-treated Vacutainer tubes. Ficoll-Paque density-gradient centrifugation was used to isolate PBMCs, with at least 6 million per sample. Total RNA was extracted from PBMCs with Trizol reagent, with at least 6 micrograms obtained per sample. The percentages of naive CD45RAhigh/CD27high T cells were determined by flow cytometry on a PBMC aliquot from every donor. The library was produced with 5' RACE. Sequenced on an Illumina HiSeq 2500. The second PCR ran for roughly 7 to 12 cycles and used a J-beta primer mix along with a sample-barcoded 5' primer. A template-switch 5' adaptor carrying 12 random nucleotides introduced a unique molecular identifier onto each TCR beta cDNA molecule. Each sample yielded at least 3 million CDR3-containing paired-end reads. First-strand cDNA was synthesized from all RNA with the Mint cDNA synthesis kit, primed by a TRBC-specific oligonucleotide. Following uracil-DNA glycosylase treatment, all cDNA underwent a first 18-cycle PCR with the universal primers M1SS and BC2_uni_R. The study's processing was this. Each sample was normalized by randomly selecting 1 million high-quality reads, each carrying a distinct molecular identifier. Reads sharing molecular identifiers were discarded rather than binned into consensus sequences. CDR3 identification, clonotype clustering and error correction used MiTCR with a Q25 quality threshold and the strictest error-elimination algorithm. Lower-bound total TCR beta diversity was estimated with a nonparametric unseen species model using Euler transformation. The raw public data were reprocessed by TCRdb itself: fastp quality trimming at Q25, MiXCR clonotype calling, in-frame beta chains only. All rows with the same CDR3 protein become a single entry with the most common DNA and genes. The V and J calls and clone size are TCRdb's, not the authors'. The sample table shows 1.5 million to 2 million distinct CDR3 sequences, and around half are seen once. Of the sample, around 2.1% is held by the ten largest clones.

The sequence was obtained from a middle-aged woman in good health. Sequencing used blood. The receptor chain draws on TRBV27 and TRBJ2-7; a tentative D match to TRBD1 spans 5 bases. Here the CDR3 is given as CASSLSVGQSDEQYF. In nucleotide form, the sequence is TGTGCCAGCAGTTTATCAGTAGGACAATCGGACGAGCAGTACTTC.